Below, 2 T cell receptor beta chains from the same sample are listed, as sequenced in a study of T cells after posttransplantation cyclophosphamide. Libraries were prepared by immunoSEQ multiplex PCR; TCRdb keeps only in-frame clonotypes and omits some of them. The sample consists of about 15,000 clones, approximately 90% of them appearing once. Cyclophosphamide on days +3 and +4 followed busulfan-fludarabine conditioning and a marrow graft. The sequenced sample was CD4+ T cells sorted from blood, obtained after allogeneic stem cell transplant with posttransplant cyclophosphamide. The origin of the receptors is a male patient between 60 and 69 years old who received an allogeneic stem cell transplant from a related donor and was CMV-positive. The graft donor may be the source of some T cells.

The chain couples TRBV7-2 to TRBJ2-2; D remains ambiguous. The germline CDR1 and CDR2 sequences are SGHTA and FQGNSA. The V gene lost 2 bases and the J gene lost 7 bases, with 8 bases spanning the gap. The CDR3 runs to 13 residues. CDR3 coding DNA: TGTGCCAGCAGCTTAAGTTCCGGCGGGGAGCTGTTTTTT. It translates to CASSLSSGGELFF.

The V call is TRBV5-4, the J call TRBJ2-2; TRBD1 matches 11 bases. The V gene's germline CDR1 is SGHNT and CDR2 YYREEE (reference sequence). J lost 13 bases, V lost 0 bases, and 11 bases had no gene match. CDR3 length equals 16 residues. The CDR3: CASSLGAGTGGGVLFF. CDR3 DNA: TGTGCCAGCAGCTTGGGGGCCGGGACAGGGGGGGGAGTGCTGTTTTTT.